The 2 T cell receptor beta chains presented below share a single source sample, sequenced in a study of cytomegalovirus exposure and HLA in healthy donors. With 60 Vbeta and 13 Jbeta primers, the PCR was carried out. Only in-frame clones appear in the TCRdb table, and some are missing; sequencing was by immunoSEQ multiplex PCR. In the table there are some 100,000 clones, around 75% of which are singletons. Sequencing was performed on PBMCs. These receptors were obtained from a woman younger than 35 in good health and CMV-seropositive.

There are a few counts of this clone. The chain has TRBV7-2 and TRBJ2-5; D unresolved. Germline CDR1 is SGHTA and CDR2 is FQGNSA. The CDR3 loop spans 13 amino acids. V dropped 5 bases and J dropped 2 bases, with 9 bases sitting between them. CDR3 sequence (DNA): TGTGCCAGCAGCCAAGAAGCTCAAGAGACCCAGTACTTC. Protein: CASSQEAQETQYF.

The chain joins TRBV29-1 to TRBJ2-1, with 8 bases fitting TRBD1. Germline V CDR1 and CDR2: SQVTM, ANQGSEA. Trimming at V came to 1 base and at J to 5 bases, leaving 4 bases not matched to a gene. This CDR3 is built from 14 residues. The CDR3 loop is CSVEGQGADNEQFF. CDR3 coding DNA: TGCAGCGTTGAAGGTCAGGGGGCGGACAATGAGCAGTTCTTC.